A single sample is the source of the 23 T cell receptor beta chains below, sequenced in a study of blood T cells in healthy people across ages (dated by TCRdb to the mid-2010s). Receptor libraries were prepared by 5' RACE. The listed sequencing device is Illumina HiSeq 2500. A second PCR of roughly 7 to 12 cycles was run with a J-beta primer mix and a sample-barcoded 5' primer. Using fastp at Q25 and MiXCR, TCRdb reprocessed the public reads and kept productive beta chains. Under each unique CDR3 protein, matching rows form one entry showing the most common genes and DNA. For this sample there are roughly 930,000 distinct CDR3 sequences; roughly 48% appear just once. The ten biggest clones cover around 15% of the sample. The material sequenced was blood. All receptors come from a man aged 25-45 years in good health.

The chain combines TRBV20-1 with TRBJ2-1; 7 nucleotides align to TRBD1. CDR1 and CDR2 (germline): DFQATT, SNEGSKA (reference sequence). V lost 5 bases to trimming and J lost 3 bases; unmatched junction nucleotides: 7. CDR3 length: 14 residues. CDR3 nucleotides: TGCAGTGCTCCCCCGACAGGGCTCTACAATGAGCAGTTCTTC. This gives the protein CSAPPTGLYNEQFF.

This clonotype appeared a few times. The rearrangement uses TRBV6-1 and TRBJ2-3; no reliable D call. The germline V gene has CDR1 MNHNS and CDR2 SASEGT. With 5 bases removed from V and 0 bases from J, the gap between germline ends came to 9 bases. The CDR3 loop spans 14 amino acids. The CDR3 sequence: CASSSDDSTDTQYF. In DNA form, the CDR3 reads TGTGCCAGCAGTTCGGACGATAGCACAGATACGCAGTATTTT.

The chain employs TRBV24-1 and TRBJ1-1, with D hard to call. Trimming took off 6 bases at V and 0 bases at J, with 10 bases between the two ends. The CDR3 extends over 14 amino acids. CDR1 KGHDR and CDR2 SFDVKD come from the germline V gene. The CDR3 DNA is TGTGCCACCAGTCCTCGGGGAGTGAACACTGAAGCTTTCTTT. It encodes CATSPRGVNTEAFF.

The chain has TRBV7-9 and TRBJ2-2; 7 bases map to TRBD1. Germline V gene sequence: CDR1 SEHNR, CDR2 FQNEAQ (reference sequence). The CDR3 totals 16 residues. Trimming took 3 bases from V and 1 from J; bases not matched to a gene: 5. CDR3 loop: CASSLDRLENTGELFF. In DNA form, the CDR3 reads TGTGCCAGCAGCTTGGACAGGCTAGAGAACACCGGGGAGCTGTTTTTT.

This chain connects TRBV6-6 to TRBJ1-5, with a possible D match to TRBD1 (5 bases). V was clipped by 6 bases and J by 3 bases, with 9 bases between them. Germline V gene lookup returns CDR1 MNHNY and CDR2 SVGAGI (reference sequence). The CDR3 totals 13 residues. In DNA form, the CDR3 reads TGTGCCAGCAGGCAGGGACCCAATCAGCCCCAGCATTTT. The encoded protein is CASRQGPNQPQHF.

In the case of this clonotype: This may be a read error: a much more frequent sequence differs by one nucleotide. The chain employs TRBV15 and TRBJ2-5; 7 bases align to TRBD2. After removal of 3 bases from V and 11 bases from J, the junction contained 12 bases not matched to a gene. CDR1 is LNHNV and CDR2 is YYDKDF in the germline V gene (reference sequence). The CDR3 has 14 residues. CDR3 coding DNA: TGTGCCACCAGCAGCGGACTAGAGCGGAATGAGCAGTACTTC. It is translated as CATSSGLERNEQYF.

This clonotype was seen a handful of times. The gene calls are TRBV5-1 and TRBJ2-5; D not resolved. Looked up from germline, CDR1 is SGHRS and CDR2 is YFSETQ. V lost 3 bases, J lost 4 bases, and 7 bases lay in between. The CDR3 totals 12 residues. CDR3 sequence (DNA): TGCGCCAGCAGCTCGAATATAGAGACCCAGTACTTC. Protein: CASSSNIETQYF.

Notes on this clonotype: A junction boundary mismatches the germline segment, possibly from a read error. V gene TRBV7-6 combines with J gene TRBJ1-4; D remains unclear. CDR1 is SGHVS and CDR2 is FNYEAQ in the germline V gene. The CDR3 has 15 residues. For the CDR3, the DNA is TGTACCAGCAGCTTAGCTGCGGGGAGCCGAGAAAAACTGTTTTTT. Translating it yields CTSSLAAGSREKLFF.

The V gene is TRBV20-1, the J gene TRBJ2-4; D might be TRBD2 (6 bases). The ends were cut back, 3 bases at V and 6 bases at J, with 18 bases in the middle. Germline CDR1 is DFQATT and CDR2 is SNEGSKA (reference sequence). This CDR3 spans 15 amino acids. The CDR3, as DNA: TGCAGTGCTAGCGGGAGAACTGGTTTAAGAAACATTCAGTACTTC. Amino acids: CSASGRTGLRNIQYF.

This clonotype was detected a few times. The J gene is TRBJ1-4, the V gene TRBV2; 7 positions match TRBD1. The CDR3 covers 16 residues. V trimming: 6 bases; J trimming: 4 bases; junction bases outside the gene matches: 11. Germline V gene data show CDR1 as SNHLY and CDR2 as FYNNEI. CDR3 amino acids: CASRSRRTGLNEKLFF. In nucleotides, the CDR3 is TGTGCCAGCAGATCCCGCCGGACAGGCCTTAATGAAAAACTGTTTTTT.

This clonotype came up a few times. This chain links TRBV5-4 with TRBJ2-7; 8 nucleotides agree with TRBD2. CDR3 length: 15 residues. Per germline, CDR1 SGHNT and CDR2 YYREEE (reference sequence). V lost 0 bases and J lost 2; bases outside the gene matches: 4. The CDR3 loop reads CASSLEGGGTYEQYF. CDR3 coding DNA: TGTGCCAGCAGCTTGGAGGGCGGGGGGACCTACGAGCAGTACTTC.

The CDR3 sequence: CASSQEGTSGEKLFF. The CDR3 DNA reads as TGCGCCAGCAGCCAAGAGGGAACCTCAGGCGAAAAACTGTTTTTT. The chain uses TRBV4-1 and TRBJ1-4, with unresolved D. The CDR3 loop spans 15 amino acids. V lost 0 bases and J 8 bases, leaving 13 bases between the germline ends. Per germline, CDR1 MGHRA and CDR2 YSYEKL.

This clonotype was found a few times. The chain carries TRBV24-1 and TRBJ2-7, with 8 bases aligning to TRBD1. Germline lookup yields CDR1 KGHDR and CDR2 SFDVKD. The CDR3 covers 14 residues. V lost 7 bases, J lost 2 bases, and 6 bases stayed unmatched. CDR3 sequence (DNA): TGTGCCACCAGAAACAGGGGGGAAACCTACGAGCAGTACTTC. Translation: CATRNRGETYEQYF.

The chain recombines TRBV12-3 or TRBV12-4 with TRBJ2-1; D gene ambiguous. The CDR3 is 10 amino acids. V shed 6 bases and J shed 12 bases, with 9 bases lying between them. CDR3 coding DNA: TGTGCCAGCAGCCTCAGCAGGCAGTTCTTC. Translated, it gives CASSLSRQFF.

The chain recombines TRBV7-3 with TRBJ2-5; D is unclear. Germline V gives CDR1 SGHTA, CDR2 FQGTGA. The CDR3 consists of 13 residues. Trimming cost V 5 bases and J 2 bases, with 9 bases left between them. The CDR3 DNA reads TGTGCCAGCAGCGGGAATAGACAAGAGACCCAGTACTTC. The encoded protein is CASSGNRQETQYF.

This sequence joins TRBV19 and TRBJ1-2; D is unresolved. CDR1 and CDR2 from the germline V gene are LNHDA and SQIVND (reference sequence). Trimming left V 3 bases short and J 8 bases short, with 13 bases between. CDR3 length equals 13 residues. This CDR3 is CASSMQDRAGYTF. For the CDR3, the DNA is TGTGCCAGTAGTATGCAGGACCGAGCCGGCTACACCTTC.

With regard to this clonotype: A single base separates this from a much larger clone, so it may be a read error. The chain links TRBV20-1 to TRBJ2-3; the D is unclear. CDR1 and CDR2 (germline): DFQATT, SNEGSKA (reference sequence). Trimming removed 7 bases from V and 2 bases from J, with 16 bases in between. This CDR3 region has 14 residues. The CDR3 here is CSVGPPIATDTQYF. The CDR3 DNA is TGCAGTGTCGGTCCCCCTATAGCCACAGATACGCAGTATTTT.

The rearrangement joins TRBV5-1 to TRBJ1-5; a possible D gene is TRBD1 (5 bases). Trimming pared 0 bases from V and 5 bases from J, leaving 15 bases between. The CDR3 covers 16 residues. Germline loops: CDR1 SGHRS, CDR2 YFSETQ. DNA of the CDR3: TGCGCCAGCAGCTTGGGATCTTCAGGGTTAGATCAGCCCCAGCATTTT. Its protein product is CASSLGSSGLDQPQHF. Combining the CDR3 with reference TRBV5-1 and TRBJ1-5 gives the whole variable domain KAGVTQTPRYLIKTRGQQVTLSCSPISGHRSVSWYQQTPGQGLQFLFEYFSETQRNKGNFPGRFSGRQFSNSRSEMNVSTLELGDSALYLCASSLGSSGLDQPQHFGDGTRLSIL.

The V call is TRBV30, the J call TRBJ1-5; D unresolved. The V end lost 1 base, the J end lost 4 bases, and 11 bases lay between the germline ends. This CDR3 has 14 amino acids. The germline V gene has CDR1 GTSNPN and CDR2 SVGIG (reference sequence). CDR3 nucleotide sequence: TGTGCCTGGAGTGATTCGCCGGATAATCAGCCCCAGCATTTT. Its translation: CAWSDSPDNQPQHF.

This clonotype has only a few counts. CDR3 DNA sequence: TGTGCCAGCAGCTTACCTAGCGGGGGGTCGAACACCGGGGAGCTGTTTTTT. Amino acids: CASSLPSGGSNTGELFF. V usage is TRBV7-3 and J usage is TRBJ2-2; 11 nucleotides line up with TRBD2. Trimming cost V 2 bases and J 0 bases; bases outside gene matches: 2. The germline CDR1 and CDR2 sequences are SGHTA and FQGTGA. CDR3 length: 17 amino acids.

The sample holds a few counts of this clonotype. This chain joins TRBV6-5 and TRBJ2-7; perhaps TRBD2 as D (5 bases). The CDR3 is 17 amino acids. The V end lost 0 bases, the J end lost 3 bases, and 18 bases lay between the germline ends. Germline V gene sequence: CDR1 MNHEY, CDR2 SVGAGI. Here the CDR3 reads CASSYSHRVRGGYEQYF. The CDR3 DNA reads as TGTGCCAGCAGTTACTCGCACCGGGTCCGCGGAGGCTACGAGCAGTACTTC.

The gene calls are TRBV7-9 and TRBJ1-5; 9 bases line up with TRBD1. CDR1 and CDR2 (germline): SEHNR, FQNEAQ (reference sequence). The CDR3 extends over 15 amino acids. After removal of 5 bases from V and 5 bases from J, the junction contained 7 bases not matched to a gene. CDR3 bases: TGTGCCAGCAGCCACTCGGGACAGGGACATCAGCCCCAGCATTTT. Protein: CASSHSGQGHQPQHF. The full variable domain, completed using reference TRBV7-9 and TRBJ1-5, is DTGVSQNPRHKITKRGQNVTFRCDPISEHNRLYWYRQTLGQGPEFLTYFQNEAQLEKSRLLSDRFSAERPKGSFSTLEIQRTEQGDSAMYLCASSHSGQGHQPQHFGDGTRLSIL.

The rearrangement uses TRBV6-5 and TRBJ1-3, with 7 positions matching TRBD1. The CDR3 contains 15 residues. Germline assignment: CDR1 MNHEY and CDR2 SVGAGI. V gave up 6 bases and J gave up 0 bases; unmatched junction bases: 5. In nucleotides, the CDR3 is TGTGCCAGCAGGCGACAGGGTCGCTCTGGAAACACCATATATTTT. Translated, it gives CASRRQGRSGNTIYF.